This TCR beta chain is from a study of shared clonotypes between healthy human individuals (dated by TCRdb to about 2020). At the level of the whole study: The cohort comprised two women and a few men aged 18 to 49 years. For each donor, CD4 naive and CD4 memory were each given three plates, CD8 naive was given two plates, and CD8 memory was given one plate. The study deeply sequenced blood TCR repertoires of roughly five healthy adults to estimate repertoire size and the extent of clonotype sharing between individuals. Libraries were prepared and TCR repertoires were sequenced by different laboratories using diverse techniques, in order to increase sequencing depth and limit assay-specific biases. Between about 0.9 and 9 billion PBMCs per donor were obtained by leukapheresis.

In the case of this clone: The antigen this receptor binds is unknown. Base quality data are lacking; no much larger clone is found one base away.

Using the deep immunoSEQ assay, TCR CDR3 regions were amplified from genomic DNA by multiplex PCR. Extracted genomic DNA from each cell subset was spread evenly across all wells of several immunoSEQ 96-well plates, with each plate serving as a replicate. For sorted subsets, each replicate PCR was loaded with around 220 ng genomic DNA, equivalent to about 30,000 T cell genomes. Purified libraries were quantified with a Qubit 3.0 fluorometer, sized on a Bioanalyzer 2100, and re-quantified with the KAPA Library Quantification kit. Every immunoSEQ 96-well plate was sequenced on a dedicated single-read 150-cycle Illumina NextSeq 550 flow cell. Under the source paper's analysis protocol: Because only junctional sequences without quality scores were contained in the immunoSEQ output, filtering matching that applied to full-length reads could not be performed. Sequences were annotated with PyIR, a Python wrapper for IgBLAST v1.9, and V/J genes and CDR3 were assigned using IMGT germline references. Reads were filtered out if the reads had weak V/J assignments (E-value above 1e-6), no CDR3, stop codons, out-of-frame junctions, or ambiguous translated residues. V3J clonotypes were defined as sequences sharing an identical inferred V gene, J gene, and CDR3 amino acid sequence. The percentage overlap between two repertoires was calculated by dividing the number of shared unique clonotypes by the size of the smaller repertoire. Three approaches were used to assess repertoire richness: RTK rarefaction, the Chao1 estimator, and Recon v2.1 estimates of unobserved clonotypes. Generation probabilities for all TCRbeta clonotypes obtained by the gDNA method from a handful of donors were computed using OLGA. The immuneACCESS repertoire file appears here via TCRdb, limited to in-frame rearrangements. These files lack a portion of the clones; in checked studies, under half of the deficit traces to unresolved V genes, and the cause of the others is not known. V and J calls and clone size are those listed in that table; D and trimming were worked out from the DNA. This sample has about 2.3 million clones in its table, and about 92% of those were observed once. In total, the top ten clones hold under 0.45% of the sample.

The donors were healthy, HIV-negative adults who had no recently reported acute infections or vaccinations. All donors were Caucasian adults living in Nashville, Tennessee, USA. Magnetic negative selection was used to enrich CD4+ T cells, after which naive cells were positively selected on CD45RA and the negative fraction became the memory subset. After blood collection by leukapheresis, PBMCs were isolated using Ficoll-Histopaque density gradient centrifugation and then cryopreserved in the vapor phase of liquid nitrogen. Purity and quantity of every magnetically sorted T cell population were checked by analytical flow cytometry. Genomic DNA was isolated from each sorted fraction and quantified by UV absorbance on a Nanodrop 2000c. What the study reported, not specific to this receptor: Naive subsets generally had larger estimated clonotype richness than memory subsets. Clonotypes shared by all four sorted-subset donors showed higher generation probabilities than non-shared clonotypes. Because the study included only a small number of donors, the genetic and exposure-history diversity represented was limited. Even with the large sequencing depth, rarefaction of the sorted-subset datasets indicated that sequencing was incomplete. Pairwise subsampling led to the expectation that sequencing depth would affect the degree of clonotype sharing among donors. Across a handful of donors, around 5% of naive CD4, over 3% of naive CD8, roughly 2.3% of memory CD4, and under 0.45% of memory CD8 clonotypes were shared. Sampling was restricted to blood, and TCR repertoires in tissue are likely to differ from TCR repertoires in blood.

Looking up the germline V gene yields CDR1 SGDLS and CDR2 YYNGEE. Trimming costs V 0 bases and J 3 bases, and their ends lie 9 bases apart. The CDR3 measures 14 amino acids from cysteine to phenylalanine. Only the CDR3 DNA stays, 42 bases, in frame from base 1. The sample taken for sequencing was naive CD4+ T cells from PBMCs. Taken with the paper, the label for cell subset or site translates to: CD45RA+ positively selected. The sequence joins TRBV9 to TRBJ1-2; too little of a D gene remains to name it. The TCR comes from a man younger than 35 in good health. Some clones in this sample may be carry-over from other donors' samples. Here is the DNA: TGTGCCAGCAGCGTAGGAGGGTTATACTATGGCTACACCTTC. This translates into CASSVGGLYYGYTF.